Listed below are T cell receptor beta chains from one sample, sequenced in a study of blood T cell repertoires in COVID-19. The assay was immunoSEQ multiplex PCR, and TCRdb's table has in-frame clones only and misses some. The data show under 250,000 clones, about 84% seen once. Sequenced material: peripheral blood. The receptors here all came from an older man with acute or convalescent COVID-19. Each CDR3 is given with its conserved first and last residue. D genes are given only for firm matches. Some rows have no size entry. The others give once, few or many, or a class for an expanded clone.

cdr3_aa,cdr3_nt,d_call,clone_size,v_call,j_call
CASSTIGTGFLGELFF,TGTGCCAGCAGCACTATCGGGACAGGGTTTCTCGGGGAGCTGTTTTTT,TRBD1,NA,TRBV3-1/TRBV3-2,TRBJ2-2
CASSLVGQGIDTQYF,TGCGCCAGCAGCTTGGTGGGCCAGGGTATAGATACGCAGTATTTT,NA,NA,TRBV5-1,TRBJ2-3
CASSPRGAETQYF,TGTGCCAGCTCACCCAGGGGGGCGGAGACCCAGTACTTC,NA,few,TRBV18,TRBJ2-5
CATFSGNTIYF,TGTGCCACCTTCTCTGGAAACACCATATATTTT,NA,few,TRBV6-6,TRBJ1-3
CSAVDFLPQFF,TGCAGTGCCGTGGACTTCCTACCCCAGTTCTTC,NA,NA,TRBV20-1,TRBJ2-1
CASSPNGQATYGYTF,TGTGCCAGCTCACCCAACGGACAGGCCACTTATGGCTACACCTTC,TRBD1,NA,TRBV18,TRBJ1-2
CASSSGTGDSPLHF,TGTGCCAGCAGTTCGGGGACAGGTGACTCACCCCTCCACTTT,TRBD1,NA,TRBV27,TRBJ1-6
CASSLAAGTGAGQPQHF,TGTGCCAGCAGCTTGGCTGCCGGGACAGGGGCTGGTCAGCCCCAGCATTTT,TRBD1,NA,TRBV5-8,TRBJ1-5
CASSLSPTSYEQYF,TGTGCCAGCAGCTTATCGCCAACTTCCTACGAGCAGTACTTC,NA,NA,TRBV11-3,TRBJ2-7
CSVENGRSNEQFF,TGCAGCGTTGAGAACGGGAGGAGCAATGAGCAGTTCTTC,TRBD2,NA,TRBV29-1,TRBJ2-1
CATSTSAQETQYF,TGTGCCACCTCGACTAGCGCCCAAGAGACCCAGTACTTC,TRBD2,NA,TRBV25-1,TRBJ2-5
CASSYTMGGVSGNTIYF,TGCGCCAGCAGCTATACCATGGGGGGGGTCTCTGGAAACACCATATATTTT,NA,NA,TRBV5-1,TRBJ1-3
CASSLGTALNTEAFF,TGTGCCAGCAGCCTTGGGACAGCTCTTAACACTGAAGCTTTCTTT,TRBD1,NA,TRBV7-8,TRBJ1-1
CASRQVVYGYTF,TGTGCCAGCAGACAGGTAGTCTATGGCTACACCTTC,NA,NA,TRBV28,TRBJ1-2
CASSNPPQGQHF,TGTGCCAGCAGTAACCCCCCGCAGGGCCAGCATTTT,NA,NA,TRBV2,TRBJ1-5
CASSLGQGESGSEKLFF,TGTGCCAGCAGCTTAGGACAGGGGGAAAGCGGTTCGGAAAAACTGTTTTTT,TRBD1,NA,TRBV5-4,TRBJ1-4
CASSLELYEQYF,TGTGCCAGCAGCTTGGAGCTGTACGAGCAGTACTTC,NA,NA,TRBV5-5,TRBJ2-7
CASSLNLGEIYEQYF,TGCGCCAGCAGCTTGAACCTCGGAGAGATCTACGAGCAGTACTTC,NA,NA,TRBV5-1,TRBJ2-7
CATSRGQTGNTIYF,TGTGCCACCAGCAGAGGACAGACTGGAAACACCATATATTTT,NA,NA,TRBV15,TRBJ1-3
CATSDPRTGTEAFF,TGTGCCACCAGTGATCCCCGGACAGGAACTGAAGCTTTCTTT,TRBD1,once,TRBV24-1,TRBJ1-1
CASRVTSVENEQFF,TGTGCCAGCAGAGTGACTAGCGTAGAGAATGAGCAGTTCTTC,TRBD2,NA,TRBV6-5,TRBJ2-1
CASSFSENKKNTEAFF,TGTGCCAGCAGCTTTTCGGAGAACAAGAAGAACACTGAAGCTTTCTTT,NA,NA,TRBV7-8,TRBJ1-1
CASSSLDRDTEAFF,TGTGCCAGCTCATCCTTAGACAGAGACACTGAAGCTTTCTTT,NA,NA,TRBV18,TRBJ1-1
CASSLDRQPGETQYF,TGTGCCAGCAGCTTAGACAGACAGCCTGGGGAGACCCAGTACTTC,NA,once,TRBV11-2,TRBJ2-5
CASSWETVLGEAFF,TGTGCCAGCAGCTGGGAGACGGTACTTGGTGAAGCTTTCTTT,NA,NA,TRBV5-5,TRBJ1-1
CASSYVAGYGYTF,TGTGCCAGCAGTTACGTGGCAGGCTATGGCTACACCTTC,NA,once,TRBV6-5,TRBJ1-2
CASSLGTGLGTNEQYF,TGTGCCAGCAGTCTCGGGACAGGGCTCGGTACGAACGAGCAGTACTTC,TRBD1,NA,TRBV28,TRBJ2-7
CASSPPGHTYNEQFF,TGTGCCAGCAGCCCACCGGGACATACCTACAATGAGCAGTTCTTC,NA,NA,TRBV7-2,TRBJ2-1
CASRMGTGSTGELFF,TGTGCCAGCAGAATGGGCACAGGGAGTACCGGGGAGCTGTTTTTT,NA,NA,TRBV7-9,TRBJ2-2
CASSYARGTIYF,TGTGCCAGCAGTTACGCCCGCGGCACCATATATTTT,NA,NA,TRBV6-5,TRBJ1-3
CASSPPGRGTGELFF,TGTGCCAGCAGCCCTCCGGGCAGGGGCACCGGGGAGCTGTTTTTT,NA,few,TRBV7-9,TRBJ2-2
CASSQGYRSYEQYF,TGTGCCAGCAGTCAGGGGTATCGGTCCTACGAGCAGTACTTC,NA,NA,TRBV27,TRBJ2-7
CASTPGNVETQYF,TGCGCCAGCACCCCCGGGAACGTGGAGACCCAGTACTTC,NA,NA,TRBV5-1,TRBJ2-5
CASSLSGLLNEKLFF,TGCGCCAGCAGCCTCTCGGGACTGTTGAATGAAAAACTGTTTTTT,NA,NA,TRBV4-1,TRBJ1-4
CASGTGMLGNQPQHF,TGTGCCAGCGGGACAGGGATGTTAGGCAATCAGCCCCAGCATTTT,TRBD1,few,TRBV6-5,TRBJ1-5
CASSPTPGTPNSPLHF,TGTGCCAGCAGCCCCACACCCGGGACACCGAATTCACCCCTCCACTTT,NA,NA,TRBV5-4,TRBJ1-6
CASSLAGERTDTQYF,TGCGCCAGCAGCTTGGCCGGGGAGCGCACAGATACGCAGTATTTT,NA,NA,TRBV5-1,TRBJ2-3
CASSLRLGSARETQYF,TGTGCCAGCAGCTTAAGGCTCGGGTCAGCTCGGGAGACCCAGTACTTC,NA,NA,TRBV11-2,TRBJ2-5
CASSVGTEYEQYF,TGCGCCAGCAGTGTCGGGACAGAATACGAGCAGTACTTC,TRBD1,NA,TRBV10-1,TRBJ2-7
CASSPRTLTNYGYTF,TGTGCCAGCAGCCCAAGGACACTTACTAACTATGGCTACACCTTC,NA,NA,TRBV7-2,TRBJ1-2
CASSLGIRQAGNEQFF,TGTGCCAGCAGCTTGGGGATCCGCCAGGCGGGGAATGAGCAGTTCTTC,NA,NA,TRBV5-8,TRBJ2-1
CASSMASGGTDTQYF,TGTGCCAGTAGTATGGCTAGCGGGGGCACAGATACGCAGTATTTT,TRBD2,NA,TRBV19,TRBJ2-3
CASSYEGRNTGELFF,TGTGCCAGCAGTTACGAGGGAAGGAACACCGGGGAGCTGTTTTTT,NA,once,TRBV6-5,TRBJ2-2
CASGRLAGGGPDTQYF,TGCGCCAGCGGACGACTAGCGGGAGGGGGTCCAGATACGCAGTATTTT,TRBD2,NA,TRBV5-1,TRBJ2-3
CASSARGTEAFF,TGTGCCAGCAGTGCCCGGGGTACTGAAGCTTTCTTT,NA,NA,TRBV2,TRBJ1-1
CASSPGENQPQHF,TGCGCCAGCAGCCCCGGGGAAAATCAGCCCCAGCATTTT,NA,NA,TRBV4-3,TRBJ1-5
CASSPSKGALYTGELFF,TGTGCCAGCAGCCCCTCCAAGGGGGCTCTTTACACCGGGGAGCTGTTTTTT,TRBD1,NA,TRBV28,TRBJ2-2